This T cell receptor beta chain derives from a study of patients and donors after allogeneic stem cell transplantation. In this sample, this clonotype turned up a few times. Using its own MiXCR run on the RT-PCR reads, TCRdb lists one record per CDR3 protein. Found here are about 960,000 distinct CDR3 sequences, about a sixth of them singletons; the top ten hold 6%. CDR3 length: 13 residues. The V and J ends lost 0 bases and 6 bases respectively, with 9 bases between them. Germline V gene lookup returns CDR1 LGHDT and CDR2 YNNKEL (reference sequence). The chain is built from TRBV3-1 and TRBJ2-7, with no clear D. The sequencing sample was made of blood, either unsorted or a sorted T cell fraction (not recorded which). This TCR derives from a human donor who was either an allogeneic HSCT recipient or a stem cell or donor lymphocyte infusion donor (not recorded which). It is not recorded whose cells these are; they may come from a transplant donor. CDR3 sequence: CASSQDLDGEQYF. DNA for the CDR3: TGTGCCAGCAGCCAAGATCTCGACGGCGAGCAGTACTTC.